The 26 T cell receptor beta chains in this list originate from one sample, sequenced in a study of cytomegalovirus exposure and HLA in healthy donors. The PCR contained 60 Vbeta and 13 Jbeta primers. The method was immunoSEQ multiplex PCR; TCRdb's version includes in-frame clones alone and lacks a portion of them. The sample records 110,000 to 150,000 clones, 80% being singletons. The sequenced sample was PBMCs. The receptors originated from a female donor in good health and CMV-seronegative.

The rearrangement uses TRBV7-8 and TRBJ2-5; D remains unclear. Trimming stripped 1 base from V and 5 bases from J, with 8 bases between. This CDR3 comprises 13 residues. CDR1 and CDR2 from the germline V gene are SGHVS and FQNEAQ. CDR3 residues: CASSLGTRETQYF. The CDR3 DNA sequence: TGTGCCAGCAGCTTAGGAACCCGGGAGACCCAGTACTTC.

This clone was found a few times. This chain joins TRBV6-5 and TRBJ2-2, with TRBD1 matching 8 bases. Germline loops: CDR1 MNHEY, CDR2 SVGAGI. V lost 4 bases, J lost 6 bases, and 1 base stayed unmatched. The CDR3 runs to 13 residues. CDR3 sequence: CASSWTGSGELFF. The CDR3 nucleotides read TGTGCCAGCAGTTGGACAGGGTCCGGGGAGCTGTTTTTT.

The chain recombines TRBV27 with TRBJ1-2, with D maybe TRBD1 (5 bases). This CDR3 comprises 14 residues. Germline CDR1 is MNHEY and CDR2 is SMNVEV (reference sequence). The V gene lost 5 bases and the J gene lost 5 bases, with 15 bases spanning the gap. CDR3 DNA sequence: TGTGCCAGCAGTCTCATCGGGACTGAGTATGGCTACACCTTC. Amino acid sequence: CASSLIGTEYGYTF.

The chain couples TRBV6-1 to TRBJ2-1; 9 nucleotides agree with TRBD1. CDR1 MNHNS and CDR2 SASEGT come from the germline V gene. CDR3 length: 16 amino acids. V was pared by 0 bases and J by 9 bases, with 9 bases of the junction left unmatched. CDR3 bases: TGTGCCAGCAGTGAAGCGCGGAACAGGGGGCCGGGTGAGCAGTTCTTC. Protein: CASSEARNRGPGEQFF.

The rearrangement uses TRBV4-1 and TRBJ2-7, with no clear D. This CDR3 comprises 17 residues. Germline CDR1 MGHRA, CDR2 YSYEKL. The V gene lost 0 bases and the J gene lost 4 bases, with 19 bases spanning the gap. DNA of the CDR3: TGCGCCAGCAGCCAAGATACCCATAGCCATCGCCCTTACGAGCAGTACTTC. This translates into CASSQDTHSHRPYEQYF.

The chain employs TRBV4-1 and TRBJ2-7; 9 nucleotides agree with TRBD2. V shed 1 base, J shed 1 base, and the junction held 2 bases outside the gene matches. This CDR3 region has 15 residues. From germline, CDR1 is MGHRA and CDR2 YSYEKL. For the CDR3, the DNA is TGCGCCAGCAGCCAAGTCCTAGCGGGATCCTACGAGCAGTACTTC. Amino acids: CASSQVLAGSYEQYF.

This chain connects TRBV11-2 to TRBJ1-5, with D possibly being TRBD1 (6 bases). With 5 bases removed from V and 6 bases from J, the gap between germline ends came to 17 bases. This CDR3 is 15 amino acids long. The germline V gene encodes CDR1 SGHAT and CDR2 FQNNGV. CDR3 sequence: CASSGEGEGVQPQHF. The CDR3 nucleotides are TGTGCCAGCAGCGGAGAGGGAGAGGGGGTTCAGCCCCAGCATTTT.

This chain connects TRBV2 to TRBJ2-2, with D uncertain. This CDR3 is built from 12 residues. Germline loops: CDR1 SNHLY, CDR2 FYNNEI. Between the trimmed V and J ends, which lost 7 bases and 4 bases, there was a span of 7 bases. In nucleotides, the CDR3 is TGTGCCAGCAACTTCTTCACCGGGGAGCTGTTTTTT. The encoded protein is CASNFFTGELFF. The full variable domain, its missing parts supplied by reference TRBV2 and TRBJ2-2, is EPEVTQTPSHQVTQMGQEVILRCVPISNHLYFYWYRQILGQKVEFLVSFYNNEISEKSEIFDDQFSVERPDGSNFTLKIRSTKLEDSAMYFCASNFFTGELFFGEGSRLTVL.

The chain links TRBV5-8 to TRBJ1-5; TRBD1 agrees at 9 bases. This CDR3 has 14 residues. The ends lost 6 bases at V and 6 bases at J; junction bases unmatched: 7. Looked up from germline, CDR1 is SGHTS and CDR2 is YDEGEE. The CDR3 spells CASNPGQGSQPQHF. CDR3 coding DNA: TGTGCCAGCAACCCGGGACAGGGAAGTCAGCCCCAGCATTTT.

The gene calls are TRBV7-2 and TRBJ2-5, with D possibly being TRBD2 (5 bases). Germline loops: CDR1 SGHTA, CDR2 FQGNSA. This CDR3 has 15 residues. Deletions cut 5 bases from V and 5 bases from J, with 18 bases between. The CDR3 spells CASSLEDFPGETQYF. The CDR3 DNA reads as TGTGCCAGCAGCCTAGAGGACTTCCCGGGGGAGACCCAGTACTTC.

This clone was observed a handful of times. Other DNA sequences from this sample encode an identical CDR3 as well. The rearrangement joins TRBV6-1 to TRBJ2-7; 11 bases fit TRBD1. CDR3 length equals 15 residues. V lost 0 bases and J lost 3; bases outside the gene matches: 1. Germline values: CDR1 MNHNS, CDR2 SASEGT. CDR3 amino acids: CASSEAGTGGYEQYF. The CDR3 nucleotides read TGTGCCAGCAGTGAAGCCGGGACAGGGGGCTACGAGCAGTACTTC.

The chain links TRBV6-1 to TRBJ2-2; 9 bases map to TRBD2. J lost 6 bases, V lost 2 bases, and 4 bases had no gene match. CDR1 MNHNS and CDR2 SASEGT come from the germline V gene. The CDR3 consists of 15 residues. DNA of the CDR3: TGTGCCAGCAGTGAAAGTACTAGCGGGTCCGGGGAGCTGTTTTTT. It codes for CASSESTSGSGELFF.

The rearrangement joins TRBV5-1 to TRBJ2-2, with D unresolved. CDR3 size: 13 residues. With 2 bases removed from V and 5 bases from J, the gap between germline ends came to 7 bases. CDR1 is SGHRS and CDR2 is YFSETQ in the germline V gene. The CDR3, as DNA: TGCGCCAGCAGCTTTATATTGACCGGGGAGCTGTTTTTT. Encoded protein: CASSFILTGELFF.

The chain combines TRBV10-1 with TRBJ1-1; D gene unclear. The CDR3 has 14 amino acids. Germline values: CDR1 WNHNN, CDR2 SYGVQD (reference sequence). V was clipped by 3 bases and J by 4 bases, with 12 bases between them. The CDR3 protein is CASSEEVVGTEAFF. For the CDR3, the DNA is TGCGCCAGCAGTGAAGAGGTTGTCGGCACTGAAGCTTTCTTT.

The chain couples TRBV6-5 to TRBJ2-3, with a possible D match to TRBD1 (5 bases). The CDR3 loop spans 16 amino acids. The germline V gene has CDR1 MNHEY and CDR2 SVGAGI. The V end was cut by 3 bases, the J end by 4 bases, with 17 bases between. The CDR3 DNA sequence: TGTGCCAGCAGTTATCCTCGGGCAGGGAAATCAGATACGCAGTATTTT. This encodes CASSYPRAGKSDTQYF.

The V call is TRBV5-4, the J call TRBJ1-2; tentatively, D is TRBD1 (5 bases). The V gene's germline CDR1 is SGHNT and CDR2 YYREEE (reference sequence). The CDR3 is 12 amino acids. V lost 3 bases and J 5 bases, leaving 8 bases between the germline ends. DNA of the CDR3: TGTGCCAGCAGCTCTGGGGCGTATGGCTACACCTTC. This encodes CASSSGAYGYTF. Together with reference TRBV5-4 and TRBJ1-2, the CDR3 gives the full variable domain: ETGVTQSPTHLIKTRGQQVTLRCSSQSGHNTVSWYQQALGQGPQFIFQYYREEENGRGNFPPRFSGLQFPNYSSELNVNALELDDSALYLCASSSGAYGYTFGSGTRLTVV.

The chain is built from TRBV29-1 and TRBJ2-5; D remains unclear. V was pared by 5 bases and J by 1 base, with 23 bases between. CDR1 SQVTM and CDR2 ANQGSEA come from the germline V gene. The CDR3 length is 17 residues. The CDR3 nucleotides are TGCAGCGTTTCGTACTACTCCAGCCCCGAGGTCCAAGAGACCCAGTACTTC. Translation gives CSVSYYSSPEVQETQYF.

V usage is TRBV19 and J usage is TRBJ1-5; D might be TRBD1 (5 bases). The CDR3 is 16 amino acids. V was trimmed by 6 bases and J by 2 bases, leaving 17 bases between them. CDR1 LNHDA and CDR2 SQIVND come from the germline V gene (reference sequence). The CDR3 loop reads CASSPTGGTGNQPQHF. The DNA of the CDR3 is TGTGCCAGTAGCCCCACGGGGGGTACGGGCAATCAGCCCCAGCATTTT.

The DNA for the CDR3 is TGTGCCTTCGAGGGGGCTAGCGGGCCCACAGATACGCAGTATTTT. Translating it yields CAFEGASGPTDTQYF. The rearrangement joins TRBV7-9 to TRBJ2-3; D perhaps matches TRBD2 (8 bases). Germline values: CDR1 SEHNR, CDR2 FQNEAQ (reference sequence). This CDR3 has 15 amino acids. The V end was cut by 11 bases, the J end by 2 bases, with 20 bases between. The complete variable domain, with remaining parts taken from reference TRBV7-9 and TRBJ2-3, reads DTGVSQNPRHKITKRGQNVTFRCDPISEHNRLYWYRQTLGQGPEFLTYFQNEAQLEKSRLLSDRFSAERPKGSFSTLEIQRTEQGDSAMYLCAFEGASGPTDTQYFGPGTRLTVL.

The DNA of the CDR3 is TGCAGCGCCGGAACCGGGACAGTGGCCACCGGGGAGCTGTTTTTT. Protein sequence: CSAGTGTVATGELFF. The chain carries TRBV29-1 and TRBJ2-2; 7 positions agree with TRBD1. The CDR3 runs 15 residues. Germline loops: CDR1 SQVTM, CDR2 ANQGSEA. V lost 7 bases, J lost 4 bases, and 12 bases stayed unmatched.

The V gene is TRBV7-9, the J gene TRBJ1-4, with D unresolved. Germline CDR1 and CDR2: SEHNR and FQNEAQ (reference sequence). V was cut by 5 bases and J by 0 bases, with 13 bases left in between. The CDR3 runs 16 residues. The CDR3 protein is CASSPEGTATNEKLFF. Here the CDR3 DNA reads TGTGCCAGCAGCCCAGAGGGAACGGCAACTAATGAAAAACTGTTTTTT.

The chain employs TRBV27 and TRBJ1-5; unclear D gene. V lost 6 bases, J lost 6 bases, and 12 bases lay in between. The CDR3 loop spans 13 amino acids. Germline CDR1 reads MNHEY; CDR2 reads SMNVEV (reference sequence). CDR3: CASRRALGQPQHF. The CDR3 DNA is TGTGCCAGCAGGAGGGCTCTCGGTCAGCCCCAGCATTTT.

This chain's CDR3 is CASSPGTGVYGYTF. In nucleotides, the CDR3 is TGTGCCAGCAGCCCCGGGACAGGGGTTTATGGCTACACCTTC. The chain uses TRBV7-8 and TRBJ1-2, with 10 bases aligning to TRBD1. Per germline, CDR1 SGHVS and CDR2 FQNEAQ. CDR3 length: 14 residues. V lost 5 bases and J lost 5; bases outside the gene matches: 5.

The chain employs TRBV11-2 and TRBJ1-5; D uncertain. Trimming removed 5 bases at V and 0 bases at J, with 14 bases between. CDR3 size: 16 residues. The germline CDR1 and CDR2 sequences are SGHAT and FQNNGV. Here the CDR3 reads CASSLGVSDSNQPQHF. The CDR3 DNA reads TGTGCCAGCAGCCTCGGGGTGTCCGATAGCAATCAGCCCCAGCATTTT.

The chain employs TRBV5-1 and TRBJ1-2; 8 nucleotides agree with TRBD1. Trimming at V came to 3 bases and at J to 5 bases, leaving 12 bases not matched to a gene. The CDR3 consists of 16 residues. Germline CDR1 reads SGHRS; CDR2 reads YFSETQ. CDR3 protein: CASSSSYLRQGYGYTF. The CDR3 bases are TGCGCCAGCAGCTCATCATACCTTCGACAGGGGTATGGCTACACCTTC.

The CDR3 coding sequence is TGTGCCAGCAGCGCACCAGGGACAGGCGGGGAGCTGTTTTTT. Encoded protein: CASSAPGTGGELFF. The chain couples TRBV5-4 to TRBJ2-2; 8 bases are shared with TRBD1. V lost 4 bases to trimming and J lost 7 bases; unmatched junction nucleotides: 6. Per the germline V gene, CDR1 is SGHNT and CDR2 is YYREEE (reference sequence). This CDR3 contains 14 residues.